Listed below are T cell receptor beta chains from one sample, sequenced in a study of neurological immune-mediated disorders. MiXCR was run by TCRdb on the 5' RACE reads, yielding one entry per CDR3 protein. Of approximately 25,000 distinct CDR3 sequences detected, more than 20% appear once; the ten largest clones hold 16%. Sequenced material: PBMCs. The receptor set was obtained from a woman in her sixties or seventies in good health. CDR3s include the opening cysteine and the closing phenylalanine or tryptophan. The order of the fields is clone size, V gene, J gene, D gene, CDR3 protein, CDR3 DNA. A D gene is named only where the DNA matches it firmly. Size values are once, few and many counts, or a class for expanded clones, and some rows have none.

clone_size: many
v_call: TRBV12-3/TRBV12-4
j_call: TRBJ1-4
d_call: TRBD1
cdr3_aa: CASNEDRGEKLFF
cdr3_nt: TGTGCCAGCAACGAGGACAGGGGTGAAAAACTGTTTTTT

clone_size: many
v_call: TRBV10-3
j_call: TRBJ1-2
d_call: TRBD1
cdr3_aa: CAISGGQAAHYGYTF
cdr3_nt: TGTGCCATCAGCGGGGGACAGGCAGCTCACTATGGCTACACCTTC

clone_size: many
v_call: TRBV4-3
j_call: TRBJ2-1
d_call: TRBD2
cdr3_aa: CASSQGLAGGDNEQFF
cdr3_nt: TGCGCCAGCAGCCAAGGTCTAGCGGGAGGGGACAATGAGCAGTTCTTC

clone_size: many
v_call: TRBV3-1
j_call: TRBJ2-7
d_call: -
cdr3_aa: CASSQGGQGYEQYF
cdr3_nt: TGTGCCAGCAGCCAAGGGGGCCAGGGTTACGAGCAGTACTTC

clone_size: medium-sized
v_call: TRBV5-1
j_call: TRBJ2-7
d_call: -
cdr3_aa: CASGRGDPTYEQYF
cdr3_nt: TGCGCCAGCGGCAGGGGGGATCCCACCTACGAGCAGTACTTC

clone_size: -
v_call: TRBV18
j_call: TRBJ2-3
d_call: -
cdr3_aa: CASYNGGSTDTQYF
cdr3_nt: TGTGCCAGCTATAACGGCGGGAGCACAGATACGCAGTATTTT

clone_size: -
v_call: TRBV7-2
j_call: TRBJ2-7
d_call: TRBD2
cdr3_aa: CASSLYWTSGFGGTYEQYF
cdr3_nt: TGTGCCAGCAGCTTATACTGGACTAGCGGGTTCGGAGGAACCTACGAGCAGTACTTC

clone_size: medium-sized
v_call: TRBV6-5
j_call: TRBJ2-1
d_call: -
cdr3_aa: CASSYFSGVYNEQFF
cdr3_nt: TGTGCCAGCAGTTACTTTTCCGGGGTCTACAATGAGCAGTTCTTC

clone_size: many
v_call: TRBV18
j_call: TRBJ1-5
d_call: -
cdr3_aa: CASSLRGSYSNQPQHF
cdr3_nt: TGTGCCAGCTCACTCAGGGGAAGTTATAGCAATCAGCCCCAGCATTTT

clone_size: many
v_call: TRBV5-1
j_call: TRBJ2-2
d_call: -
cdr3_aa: CASSFSSPGTNTGELFF
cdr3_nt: TGCGCCAGCAGCTTCTCCTCGCCCGGGACTAACACCGGGGAGCTGTTTTTT

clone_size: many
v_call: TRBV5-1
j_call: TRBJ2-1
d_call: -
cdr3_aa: CASSLGPEDLNEQFF
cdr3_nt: TGCGCCAGCAGCTTGGGACCGGAGGACCTTAATGAGCAGTTCTTC

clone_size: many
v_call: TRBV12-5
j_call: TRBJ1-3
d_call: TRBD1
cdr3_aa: CASGLTGGSGNTIYF
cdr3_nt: TGTGCTAGTGGGCTGACAGGGGGATCTGGAAACACCATATATTTT

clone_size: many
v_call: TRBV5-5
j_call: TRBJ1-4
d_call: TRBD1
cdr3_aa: CASSKAGTGDEKLFF
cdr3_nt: TGTGCCAGCAGCAAAGCCGGGACAGGAGATGAAAAACTGTTTTTT

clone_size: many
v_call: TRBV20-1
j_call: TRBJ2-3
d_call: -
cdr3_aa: CSARDPVTEADTQYF
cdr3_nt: TGCAGTGCTAGAGATCCAGTCACCGAGGCAGATACGCAGTATTTT

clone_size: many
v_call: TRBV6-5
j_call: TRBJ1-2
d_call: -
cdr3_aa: CASSYDRMRGYTF
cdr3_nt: TGTGCCAGCAGTTACGACAGGATGAGGGGCTACACCTTC

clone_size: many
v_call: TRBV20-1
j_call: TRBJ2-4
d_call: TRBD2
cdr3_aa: CSARGTSGTWVANIQYF
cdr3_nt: TGCAGTGCTAGAGGAACTAGCGGGACATGGGTGGCAAACATTCAGTACTTC

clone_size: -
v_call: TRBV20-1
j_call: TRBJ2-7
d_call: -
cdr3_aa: CSARDWGAGFSYEQYF
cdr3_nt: TGCAGTGCTAGAGATTGGGGAGCGGGTTTTTCCTACGAGCAGTACTTC

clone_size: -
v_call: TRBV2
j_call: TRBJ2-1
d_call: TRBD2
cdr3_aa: CASTTSGGSYNEQFF
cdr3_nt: TGTGCCAGCACTACTAGCGGGGGGTCCTACAATGAGCAGTTCTTC

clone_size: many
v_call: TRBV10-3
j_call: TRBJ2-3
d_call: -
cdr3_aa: CATSFSVGGTQYF
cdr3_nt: TGTGCCACCTCCTTTTCTGTCGGCGGCACGCAGTATTTT

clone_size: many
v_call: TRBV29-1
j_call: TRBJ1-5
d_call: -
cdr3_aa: CSVLSGNQPQHF
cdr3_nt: TGCAGCGTTTTGAGTGGCAATCAGCCCCAGCATTTT